These T cell receptor beta chains were read from a single sample in a study of CD8+CD57+ T cells in acquired aplastic anemia. One entry per CDR3 protein, called by TCRdb with MiXCR from the reads. Of 200,000 to 250,000 distinct CDR3 sequences in the sample, over 60% were seen once. Sequencing input: sorted CD4+, CD8+, or CD8+CD57+ T cells (not recorded which) from PBMCs. These receptors originate from a human donor in good health. CDR3s leave out the opening cysteine and the closing phenylalanine or tryptophan. The order of the fields is V gene, CDR3 length, J gene, CDR3 protein.

v_call: TRBV5-1; cdr3_length: 13; j_call: TRBJ2-3; cdr3_aa: ASRFHGLSTDTQY
v_call: TRBV2; cdr3_length: 10; j_call: TRBJ2-3; cdr3_aa: ASTRGPDTQY
v_call: TRBV7-9; cdr3_length: 12; j_call: TRBJ2-7; cdr3_aa: ASSSSRAGYEQY
v_call: TRBV20-1; cdr3_length: 13; j_call: TRBJ2-7; cdr3_aa: SARGRSGQPYEQY
v_call: TRBV9; cdr3_length: 15; j_call: TRBJ1-4; cdr3_aa: ASSEHYGAGTNEKLF
v_call: TRBV3-1; cdr3_length: 14; j_call: TRBJ2-1; cdr3_aa: ASSQLLAGIGDEQF
v_call: TRBV20-1; cdr3_length: 11; j_call: TRBJ2-5; cdr3_aa: SATGGGQETQY
v_call: TRBV2; cdr3_length: 12; j_call: TRBJ1-5; cdr3_aa: ASRPGTIVAYEH
v_call: TRBV12-3/TRBV12-4; cdr3_length: 11; j_call: TRBJ1-5; cdr3_aa: ASSPSRDQPQH
v_call: TRBV9; cdr3_length: 16; j_call: TRBJ2-3; cdr3_aa: ASSFLTGGRLSADTQY
v_call: TRBV6-2/TRBV6-3; cdr3_length: 12; j_call: TRBJ2-7; cdr3_aa: ASSVQVITYEQY
v_call: TRBV2; cdr3_length: 12; j_call: TRBJ1-1; cdr3_aa: ASSTGWTNTEAF
v_call: TRBV7-9; cdr3_length: 15; j_call: TRBJ1-4; cdr3_aa: ASSLDDRAATSEKLF
v_call: TRBV3-1; cdr3_length: 11; j_call: TRBJ2-5; cdr3_aa: ASDRPGVKTQY
v_call: TRBV20-1; cdr3_length: 14; j_call: TRBJ1-5; cdr3_aa: SAGRDSIISNQPQH
v_call: TRBV20-1; cdr3_length: 13; j_call: TRBJ2-1; cdr3_aa: SATDGSVSHNEQL
v_call: TRBV5-1; cdr3_length: 14; j_call: TRBJ2-1; cdr3_aa: ASSLDVSGIYNEQF
v_call: TRBV3-1; cdr3_length: 14; j_call: TRBJ2-5; cdr3_aa: ASSQVASGDLETQY
v_call: TRBV4-2; cdr3_length: 14; j_call: TRBJ1-5; cdr3_aa: ASSQDLMDLNQPQH
v_call: TRBV15; cdr3_length: 14; j_call: TRBJ2-5; cdr3_aa: ATSRDHILGIETQY
v_call: TRBV7-4; cdr3_length: 13; j_call: TRBJ2-1; cdr3_aa: ASSLLPRDANEQF
v_call: TRBV9; cdr3_length: 13; j_call: TRBJ1-1; cdr3_aa: ASSPAHRPNTEAF
v_call: TRBV7-2; cdr3_length: 16; j_call: TRBJ1-5; cdr3_aa: ASSLEGQASFRYQPQH
v_call: TRBV7-9; cdr3_length: 15; j_call: TRBJ2-3; cdr3_aa: ASSPRGSGGAADTQY
v_call: TRBV7-3; cdr3_length: 15; j_call: TRBJ2-7; cdr3_aa: ASSLAPLASGTYEQH
v_call: TRBV13; cdr3_length: 13; j_call: TRBJ2-3; cdr3_aa: ASSWAAGEGDTQY
v_call: TRBV9; cdr3_length: 10; j_call: TRBJ2-5; cdr3_aa: ASSVRKETQY
v_call: TRBV20-1; cdr3_length: 11; j_call: TRBJ2-7; cdr3_aa: SASSTGGYEQY
v_call: TRBV2; cdr3_length: 11; j_call: TRBJ1-5; cdr3_aa: ASIGGLNQPQH
v_call: TRBV7-3; cdr3_length: 17; j_call: TRBJ2-6; cdr3_aa: ASSPLAGGLPSGANVLT
v_call: TRBV7-3; cdr3_length: 11; j_call: TRBJ2-1; cdr3_aa: ASSFDSYNEQF
v_call: TRBV29-1; cdr3_length: 13; j_call: .; cdr3_aa: SLDWTRPNQETQY
v_call: TRBV25-1; cdr3_length: 9; j_call: TRBJ2-1; cdr3_aa: ASSRVNEQF